A single sample gave rise to the 17 T cell receptor beta chains below, sequenced in a study of cytomegalovirus exposure and HLA in healthy donors. PCR primers comprised 60 Vbeta and 13 Jbeta primers. Produced via immunoSEQ multiplex PCR; TCRdb's table is partial and in-frame only. The repertoire holds roughly 140,000 clones, with roughly a tenth as singletons. Material: PBMCs. These receptors were obtained from a male donor in good health and CMV-seronegative.

The chain links TRBV6-6 to TRBJ2-7, with 7 bases fitting TRBD1. The CDR3 is 16 amino acids. Germline CDR1 reads MNHNY; CDR2 reads SVGAGI (reference sequence). J was trimmed by 3 bases and V by 0 bases; bases with no gene match: 8. Written as DNA, the CDR3 is TGTGCCAGCAGTTACTCTTATAGGGGACAGCTCTACGAGCAGTACTTC. It encodes CASSYSYRGQLYEQYF.

The chain has TRBV29-1 and TRBJ2-3, with TRBD2 matching over 8 bases. The V and J ends lost 7 bases and 5 bases, in that order; junction bases with no gene match: 11. Germline V gene lookup returns CDR1 SQVTM and CDR2 ANQGSEA. The CDR3 sequence is 14 residues long. CDR3 DNA sequence: TGCAGCGCCACGAATAGCCGGGGGGGAGATACGCAGTATTTT. Its protein product is CSATNSRGGDTQYF.

The chain couples TRBV29-1 to TRBJ1-3, with a weak D call TRBD1 (6 bases). The V gene lost 3 bases and the J gene lost 3 bases, with 12 bases spanning the gap. The CDR3 runs 14 residues. CDR1 is SQVTM and CDR2 is ANQGSEA in the germline V gene. The CDR3 DNA reads as TGCAGCGTTGAGGGGGCGGCAGGTGGAAACACCATATATTTT. It yields the protein CSVEGAAGGNTIYF.

The rearrangement links TRBV28 to TRBJ2-7, with 9 bases that match TRBD2. The CDR3 has 15 amino acids. Trimming removed 4 bases from V and 4 bases from J; junction bases left unmatched: 8. Germline-derived CDR1 and CDR2 are MDHEN and SYDVKM. CDR3 sequence: CASSYTWTSAYEQYF. Here the CDR3 DNA reads TGTGCCAGCAGTTACACCTGGACTAGCGCGTACGAGCAGTACTTC.

A few counts support this clone. V usage is TRBV2 and J usage is TRBJ2-5; 8 bases fit TRBD1. The CDR3 is 14 residues long. Germline values: CDR1 SNHLY, CDR2 FYNNEI. Trimming cost V 7 bases and J 2 bases; bases outside gene matches: 6. CDR3 sequence (DNA): TGTGCCAGCACTGAGGGGACAGGACAAGAGACCCAGTACTTC. It encodes CASTEGTGQETQYF.

V gene TRBV11-2 combines with J gene TRBJ2-3; 7 bases align to TRBD1. Germline lookup yields CDR1 SGHAT and CDR2 FQNNGV. This CDR3 is 14 amino acids long. J was trimmed by 9 bases and V by 0 bases; bases with no gene match: 6. CDR3 sequence reads: CASSLEGQQQTQYF. Written as DNA, the CDR3 is TGTGCCAGCAGCTTAGAGGGACAGCAACAGACGCAGTATTTT.

This clone was recorded a few times. The chain recombines TRBV9 with TRBJ2-2; possibly TRBD2 for D (5 bases). CDR1 is SGDLS, CDR2 YYNGEE, per germline. This CDR3 spans 16 amino acids. V lost 4 bases, J lost 9 bases, and 22 bases lay in between. The CDR3: CASSPPRGPRGRELFF. DNA for the CDR3: TGTGCCAGCAGCCCTCCCCGAGGGCCCCGGGGAAGGGAGCTGTTTTTT.

In its sample, this clone was seen a few times. This chain uses TRBV5-1 with TRBJ2-5, with 14 bases that match TRBD2. J was trimmed by 1 base and V by 4 bases; bases with no gene match: 3. This CDR3 is built from 16 residues. Germline V gives CDR1 SGHRS, CDR2 YFSETQ. CDR3 loop: CASSPGTSGGQETQYF. As DNA, the CDR3 is TGCGCCAGCAGCCCCGGGACTAGCGGGGGCCAAGAGACCCAGTACTTC. Using reference TRBV5-1 and TRBJ2-5 for the parts outside the CDR3, the full variable domain is KAGVTQTPRYLIKTRGQQVTLSCSPISGHRSVSWYQQTPGQGLQFLFEYFSETQRNKGNFPGRFSGRQFSNSRSEMNVSTLELGDSALYLCASSPGTSGGQETQYFGPGTRLLVL.

The CDR3 reads CASSYGQGWGYTF. CDR3 nucleotides: TGTGCCAGCAGTTACGGACAGGGCTGGGGCTACACCTTC. V usage is TRBV11-3 and J usage is TRBJ1-2, with 8 bases lining up with TRBD1. The CDR3 sequence is 13 residues long. CDR1 and CDR2 from the germline V gene are SGHNT and YENEEA. With V trimmed by 6 bases and J by 8 bases, 8 bases remained unmatched.

This sequence joins TRBV5-6 and TRBJ2-7; the D is unclear. Germline assignment: CDR1 SGHDT and CDR2 YYEEEE. The germline V and J ends were trimmed by 3 bases and 3 bases, with 7 bases remaining between them. CDR3 size: 12 residues. CDR3 region: CASSSPLYEQYF. The CDR3 nucleotides are TGTGCCAGCAGCTCCCCTCTCTACGAGCAGTACTTC.

This clone appeared a few times. The chain has TRBV4-2 and TRBJ2-3, with 11 bases lining up with TRBD2. This CDR3 spans 19 amino acids. V shed 0 bases, J shed 2 bases, and the junction held 10 bases outside the gene matches. Germline loops: CDR1 LGHNA, CDR2 YNFKEQ. The CDR3 sequence is CASSQDWGVSGRATDTQYF. For the CDR3, the DNA is TGTGCCAGCAGCCAAGATTGGGGGGTTAGCGGGAGGGCCACAGATACGCAGTATTTT.

This sequence joins TRBV10-2 and TRBJ2-7; a possible D gene is TRBD2 (6 bases). The CDR3 consists of 15 residues. From germline, CDR1 is WSHSY and CDR2 SAAADI. Trimming left V 6 bases short and J 5 bases short, with 20 bases between. As DNA, the CDR3 is TGCGCCAGCAGGTTCTCCGGGAGTGTACGGCACGAGCAGTACTTC. Translating gives CASRFSGSVRHEQYF.

The chain joins TRBV27 to TRBJ2-1; possibly TRBD1 for D (6 bases). Trimming shortened V by 6 bases and J by 0 bases, and 9 bases separated the two germline ends. The CDR3 loop spans 14 amino acids. The V gene's germline CDR1 is MNHEY and CDR2 SMNVEV (reference sequence). The CDR3 region is CASSSGVSYNEQFF. Written as DNA, the CDR3 is TGTGCCAGCAGCTCAGGGGTCTCCTACAATGAGCAGTTCTTC.

This clone turned up a few times. The rearrangement uses TRBV19 and TRBJ2-1; 8 nucleotides agree with TRBD2. The V and J ends lost 7 bases and 0 bases, in that order; junction bases with no gene match: 11. Germline V gene data show CDR1 as LNHDA and CDR2 as SQIVND (reference sequence). The CDR3 has 17 residues. CDR3 in DNA: TGTGCCAGTACTAGGCCCCTAGCGGGCGGCTCCTACAATGAGCAGTTCTTC. It specifies CASTRPLAGGSYNEQFF.

The chain couples TRBV4-1 to TRBJ1-1; 8 nucleotides agree with TRBD1. This CDR3 has 16 amino acids. The germline V gene has CDR1 MGHRA and CDR2 YSYEKL. The trim removed 3 bases at V and 2 bases at J, leaving 8 bases unmatched. The CDR3 nucleotides read TGCGCCAGCAGCCAGGCCACAGGGGGAGGAAACACTGAAGCTTTCTTT. It is translated as CASSQATGGGNTEAFF.

This clone was observed a few times. This chain joins TRBV19 and TRBJ2-1; TRBD2 agrees at 14 bases. This CDR3 comprises 16 residues. The V segment lost 10 bases and the J segment 10 bases; nucleotides outside the gene matches: 15. CDR1 is LNHDA, CDR2 SQIVND, per germline (reference sequence). The CDR3, as DNA: TGTGCCACCGAGGGACTAGCGGGGGAAAGCCGTTGGGAGCAGTTCTTC. It codes for CATEGLAGESRWEQFF.

J is TRBJ1-5 and V is TRBV4-3, with 11 bases identical to TRBD1. This CDR3 comprises 17 residues. Germline values: CDR1 LGHNA, CDR2 YSLEER. Germline trimming cut 0 bases from V and 6 bases from J; bases unmatched to any gene: 7. CDR3 residues: CASSQEFWGQGVQPQHF. The DNA for the CDR3 is TGCGCCAGCAGCCAAGAGTTCTGGGGACAGGGGGTTCAGCCCCAGCATTTT.